The TCR beta chain described here comes from a study of cytomegalovirus exposure and HLA in healthy donors (dated by TCRdb to about 2017). For the wider study: According to an earlier analysis of 550 to 750 of the donors, some 180 million T cells yielded 100 million or so unique TCR beta sequences and about 300 Gb of sequence data. An early release covering 550 to 650 HLA-typed donors comprised about 300 gigabases of sequencing data and around 80 million unique TCR sequences. The genetic ancestry cluster associated with self-reported Caucasian donors included approximately 85% of the 300 to 400 genotyped donors. The study aimed to test whether signatures of past pathogen exposure could be identified by cataloging public T cell receptors. The T cell repertoires of some 700 subjects were profiled by immunosequencing and related to cytomegalovirus serostatus. A separate validation cohort of more than 100 different subjects was used in addition to the 666-subject first cohort. To predict cytomegalovirus infection status, the study brought together high-throughput TCR immunosequencing, statistical association of individual TCRs with disease status, and machine learning. A later analysis re-analyzed previously published TCR beta repertoires from approximately 670 donors and added high-resolution HLA genotyping to study TCR occurrence patterns. Rather than using new phenotypic data, the later analysis identified candidate immune exposures from TCR beta sequences and from how often those sequences occurred across donors. An earlier analysis of about 620 of the donors applied high-throughput TCR beta sequencing to assess whether each TCR beta V gene segment acted as functional or pseudogenic. Donor age, sex, ethnicity and CMV serostatus were compiled together with the repertoire data. In a later genetic analysis, genome-wide SNP genotypes for about three fifths of the roughly 670 donors were used, and that subset was treated as a discovery cohort. All discovery cohort repertoires had been generated using a single sequencing platform. Class I and class II HLA loci were covered by the typing at four-digit resolution. Typing coverage varied by locus: roughly 620-640 donors for A, B, C, DRB1 and DQB1; about 520 for DQA1; 600 to 610 for DPA1; 450 to 480 for DPB1. Roughly 5 DR-DQ haplotypes were handled as single units for association and clustering because linkage in the cohort was strong. Among 398 genotyped donors of the cohort, an average of around 240,000 unique TCR beta nucleotide sequences were sequenced per donor, roughly a sixth of them non-productive.

After removal of 5 bases from V and 6 bases from J, the junction retains 5 bases not matched to a gene. The CDR1 and CDR2 encoded by the germline V gene are MDHEN and SYDVKM. From cysteine to phenylalanine, the CDR3 is 16 amino acids long. The read is trimmed to its CDR3 DNA, 48 bases read in frame from base 1. Libraries were made using the immunoSEQ multiplex PCR assay. For the multiplex PCR, a mixture combining 60 forward primers for TCR Vbeta segments and 13 reverse primers for TCR Jbeta segments was used. Amplification of the CDR3 region of rearranged TCR beta genes was performed with a multiplex PCR assay on genomic DNA. Amplified TCR beta libraries were sequenced as 87-base-pair reads on the Illumina HiSeq System. The authors processed their data as follows. A later analysis tallied around 82 million unique TCR beta chains across the 666 repertoires, and around 10 million of those chains were shared by two or more donors. A nearest-neighbor algorithm error-corrected the raw reads and collapsed the reads into unique sequences, merging closely related sequences to remove PCR and sequencing errors. CDR3 sequences were aligned to IMGT reference sequences to assign V, D and J gene segments. For a sequence to be retained, a match of at least six nucleotides to both a V gene segment and a J gene segment was required. A rearrangement was called productive if the CDR3 had no stop codons and remained in frame with V and J, and every other rearrangement was called non-productive. Following IMGT convention, CDR3 was defined as the stretch from the second conserved V-encoded cysteine up to the conserved J-encoded phenylalanine. The earlier analysis of a few hundred of the donors excluded any sequence lacking an unambiguous match to a single V gene segment. In an earlier analysis of several hundred of the donors, V segments were called functional above 56.7% productive rearrangements and were called segregating when the between-donor standard deviation exceeded 5%. A statistical classification framework was built to diagnose cytomegalovirus status from the catalog of TCR beta chain sequences. V and J gene assignment, in a later analysis, came from comparing TCR nucleotide sequences with IMGT/GENE-DB human TR gene sequences. The TCRdist pipeline was used in a later analysis to assign CDR3 sequences and most-parsimonious VDJ recombination scenarios. In a later analysis, every TCR beta chain was defined by the combination of its CDR3 amino acid sequence and its V-gene family, and reads without a unique V-gene family were dropped. In a later analysis, 500 to 650 highly shared, low-generation-probability nucleotide sequences were removed to address suspected cross-contamination and a sequencing artifact. In a later analysis, a clonal expansion index for each public chain was calculated from normalized within-repertoire ranks of inferred template counts. Generation probabilities in a later analysis came from a VDJ recombination model fitted to out-of-frame rearrangements, and those results were checked against IGoR. In a later analysis, TCR-TCR, TCR-HLA and TCR-CMV co-occurrence was scored with hypergeometric tests, and a repertoire-size bias correction was applied to TCR pairs. A later analysis estimated false discovery rates by permuting HLA or CMV assignments 20 times. In a later analysis, co-occurring TCRs were grouped with DBSCAN, and TCRdist sequence similarity was added when clustering was performed within HLA-allele-positive subsets. Repertoires with fewer than 30,000 or more than 120,000 public chains were left out of co-occurrence clustering, as were about five repertoires with anomalous nucleotide sharing. The immuneACCESS repertoire file appears here via TCRdb, limited to in-frame rearrangements. These files lack a portion of the clones; in checked studies, under half of the deficit traces to unresolved V genes, and the cause of the others is not known. V, J and clone size derive from that table, while D and trimming were established from the DNA sequence. The sample table holds 150,000 to 200,000 clones, of which more than 70% were seen once. Less than 9.5% of the sample comes from the top ten.

For this clone: Its antigen is not yet known. No much larger clone exists at a distance of one base, and base qualities are not known. Additional DNA sequences in this sample encode the identical CDR3.

The cohort consisted of more than 650 healthy bone marrow donors. At the time of sampling, all cohort members were nominally healthy, though unrecorded immune exposures were likely present. The donor tested CMV seropositive and was one of the 289 seropositive cohort members. A peripheral blood sample was provided by each donor, and peripheral blood mononuclear cells were used for TCR beta sequencing. The Qiagen DNeasy Blood Extraction Kit was used to extract genomic DNA from the blood cell samples. General conclusions and limits of the study: Broadly in line with IMGT annotations, most TCR beta V segments showed up in productive rearrangements about 87% or about 30% of the time in an earlier analysis of 450 to 600 of the donors. A further reported finding was that TCR beta sequences accurately predicted the HLA-A and HLA-B alleles for most subjects in the first cohort. Only TCR beta chains were sequenced in this cohort, and the absence of alpha or paired-chain data limited detectable features. In a later genetic analysis, a missense DCLRE1C variant was associated with V-gene and J-gene trimming of TCR beta chains, and the association was replicated in an independent cohort. According to a later genetic analysis, donors in an Asian-associated ancestry cluster had fewer N-insertions in productive TCRs than the approximately 710-donor mean. Cytomegalovirus status was reported to be diagnosed by the classifier with high specificity and sensitivity in both the original and validation cohorts. For the cohort, immune exposure information was limited to CMV serostatus. When HLA alleles, especially DR and DQ, strongly co-occurred, TCR associations were difficult to assign to individual alleles. A later analysis associated about 17,000 TCR beta sequences with specific HLA alleles at a false discovery rate of 0.05. Because some donors lacked HLA typing at each locus, the association tests relied only on the typed subset. In a later analysis, the rate of TCR association differed among HLA loci, with DRB1 alleles having the most associated TCRs and HLA-C alleles having the fewest. Because counts were too low, seventeen rarely observed V segments, including chromosome 9 orphons, were excluded from the earlier analysis of 587 of the donors. Linkage disequilibrium might explain the correlated functional status among segregating V segments, but an unknown experimental factor could not be ruled out. According to a later analysis, parvovirus B19, influenza, CMV and Epstein-Barr virus appeared linked to several top co-occurrence clusters. While some public TCRs were present in many individuals, most TCR sequences turned up only very rarely across donors. Sequencing depth was assumed to be roughly uniform across donors in the presence/absence analyses, though that assumption may not hold. In the study, about 150 TCR beta chains were listed as associated with cytomegalovirus. A later analysis found that most CMV-associated TCR beta chains appeared HLA-restricted, with HLA associations seemingly driven largely by CMV exposure. Because the 87-base-pair reads could not distinguish some IMGT-functional V segments, including TRBV6-2 and TRBV6-3, those segments were excluded. Compared with equally common non-associated chains, HLA-associated TCR beta chains in a later analysis were more clonally expanded and had lower generation probabilities. The authors suggested that the approach could potentially be extended to other disease states and immunological phenotypes. The sequencing pipeline was judged likely to have produced a cluster of highly shared sequence variants as a technical artifact. In vitro tests confirmed that a few of the cytomegalovirus-associated TCR beta chains recognize cytomegalovirus antigens.

This TCR came from a middle-aged woman in good health and CMV-seropositive. The sample comprised PBMCs. The chain is assembled from TRBV28 and TRBJ2-1; 15 middle bases align to TRBD2. The CDR3 amino acid sequence is: CASSLLGLAGGNEQFF. The DNA reads TGTGCCAGCAGTCTTCTGGGACTAGCGGGAGGCAATGAGCAGTTCTTC.